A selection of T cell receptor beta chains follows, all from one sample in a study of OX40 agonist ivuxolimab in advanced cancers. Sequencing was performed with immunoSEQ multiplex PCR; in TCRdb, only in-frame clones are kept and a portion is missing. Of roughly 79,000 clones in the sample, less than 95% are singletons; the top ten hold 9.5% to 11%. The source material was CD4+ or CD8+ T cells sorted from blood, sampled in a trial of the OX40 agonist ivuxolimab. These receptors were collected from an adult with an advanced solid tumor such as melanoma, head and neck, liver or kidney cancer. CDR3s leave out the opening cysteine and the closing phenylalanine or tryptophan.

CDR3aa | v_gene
SVIQGGSYEQY | TRBV29-1
ASSLEGLNQPQH | TRBV5-4
ASSEMPGGLYGYT | TRBV2
ASSFSSGTVNYEQY | TRBV27
ASSLAHGNSNQPQH | TRBV5-6
ASSLGGTQY | TRBV7-9
ASSTGTSAGGELF | TRBV6-4
ASSWDSLEQY | TRBV5-4
ASSQSTGGYTEAF | TRBV7-8
ASSFQSETYEQY | TRBV5-1
ASSPPGGQGTDTQY | TRBV4-1
ASSQSPADEQY | TRBV4-1
ASSLARITGELF | TRBV7-6
SVFARGRGETQY | TRBV29-1
AGPGTHITEAF | TRBV7-6
ASSESAGYYEQY | TRBV5-1
ASSPWTGSANYGYT | TRBV4-1
TSSQDWRSLQETRY | TRBV1
ASSLNRGGYGYT | TRBV27
ASSESLVSGIGT | TRBV10-2
ASSFRQGGGPDTQY | TRBV27
ASRGEVVYGYT | TRBV10-1
ASSYSNTEAF | TRBV6-5
ASSLDFQGPKNTIY | TRBV11-2
ASSFGLSNQPQH | TRBV6-6
ASSIEFRTNEKLF | TRBV19
ASSLGAGTGAYEQY | TRBV7-2
ASSVVAGGTHEQY | TRBV9
ASRRGPTQY | TRBV2
ASSVGLAVYEQY | TRBV9
ASSPIAGGLNTGELF | TRBV9
ASSQWESSTGELF | TRBV4-2
ASSPQTRGSQETQY | TRBV27
ASTFTGGAVYGYT | TRBV6-6
ASSSHRDSPTDTQY | TRBV9
ASSRADREETQY | TRBV11-2
ASSLKQGRRETQY | TRBV13
ASSPNRGRDWNEQF | TRBV7-3
ASTQSETERRETQY | TRBV25-1
ASSSESNEQF | TRBV5-6
ASSAGGTYEQY | TRBV19
ASSSWQGLDEQY | TRBV6-5
ASSVGVTATYEQY | TRBV9
ASSSAQWSTEAF | TRBV7-9
ASSLGAWDVYEQY | TRBV27
ASSYAGNVYEQY | TRBV6-5
ASSLLRQPDNEQF | TRBV4-3
ASSLMAGGYEQY | TRBV7-9
ASSYSNGNQPQH | TRBV6-6
ASSPQGYTEAF | TRBV5-4
ASSLVKDEQY | TRBV5-6
ASSQLAGRADEQF | TRBV9
ASSHSGGTATDTQY | TRBV9
AISRERETQY | TRBV10-3
ASSPGGGPDTQY | TRBV27
ASSLTSSGANVLT | TRBV27
ASREGTGWGYGYT | TRBV6-4